This T cell receptor beta chain was captured in a study of blood T cells in healthy people across ages. A J-beta primer mix and a sample-barcoded 5' primer were used in a second PCR of about 7 to 12 cycles. In TCRdb, the 5' RACE reads were re-called with MiXCR into one record per CDR3 protein. The top ten hold less than 9% of the sample, which has under 700,000 distinct CDR3 sequences, 24% seen once. The germline V gene encodes CDR1 MNHEY and CDR2 SVGEGT. The CDR3 has 15 residues. V shed 0 bases and J shed 7 bases, with 14 bases lying between them. These data also featured in a second study, about T cells of mothers and their children. From that paper: Thymic selection molds TCR recombination output in a comparable way in related and unrelated pairs.

Sequencing was carried out using blood. The sequence came from a boy between 5 and 17 years old in good health. The genes are TRBV6-2 or TRBV6-3 and TRBJ2-3, with TRBD1 as a possible D gene (5 bases). This CDR3 reads CASSYSAGFQNTQYF. CDR3 coding DNA: TGTGCCAGCAGTTACTCGGCAGGGTTTCAAAATACGCAGTATTTT.